The 16 T cell receptor beta chains presented below share a single source sample, sequenced in a study of T cells in Graves' hyperthyroidism and ophthalmopathy. Amplification yielded TCR beta CDR3 regions, with RNA transcripts as the source. HTBI primers drove first-round RT-PCR of the TCR CDR3. Using its own MiXCR run on the multiplex PCR reads, TCRdb lists one record per CDR3 protein. The data contain 300,000 to 450,000 distinct CDR3 sequences, 25% of them singletons. The sample comprised blood. These receptors came from a man aged 50 or older with Graves' hyperthyroidism.

There are a few counts of this clonotype. This chain uses TRBV5-1 with TRBJ2-5; TRBD2 matches at 8 bases. There are 14 residues in the CDR3. CDR1 is SGHRS and CDR2 is YFSETQ in the germline V gene. The V gene end was trimmed by 3 bases and the J gene end by 4 bases; junction bases not matched to a gene: 5. In nucleotides, the CDR3 is TGCGCCAGCAGCTCGAGACTAGCGTTAGAGACCCAGTACTTC. This encodes CASSSRLALETQYF.

This clonotype was seen only once. V and J are TRBV18 and TRBJ2-1, with TRBD2 matching over 11 bases. The CDR3 has 19 residues. Germline CDR1 and CDR2: KGHSH and LQKENI. V shed 0 bases, J shed 6 bases, and the junction held 13 bases outside the gene matches. CDR3 DNA sequence: TGTGCCAGCTCACCACCGTTTAGGTTAGCGGGAGGGCCAGGCAATGAGCAGTTCTTC. Translated, it gives CASSPPFRLAGGPGNEQFF.

This clonotype was found many times. The gene calls are TRBV7-3 and TRBJ2-3; D call uncertain. The CDR3 consists of 13 residues. V was clipped by 3 bases and J by 1 base, with 5 bases between them. Germline lookup yields CDR1 SGHTA and CDR2 FQGTGA. CDR3 sequence: CASSFIGTDTQYF. The CDR3 DNA is TGTGCCAGCAGCTTCATAGGCACAGATACGCAGTATTTT.

Only one count was recorded for this clonotype. J is TRBJ2-7 and V is TRBV5-6; possible D gene TRBD2, 6 bases. The germline V and J ends were trimmed by 2 bases and 6 bases, with 15 bases remaining between them. Germline V gene data show CDR1 as SGHDT and CDR2 as YYEEEE. This CDR3 is 14 amino acids long. The CDR3, as DNA: TGTGCCAGCAGCTTATACGGACTACGCCGCGAGCAGTACTTC. It is translated as CASSLYGLRREQYF.

V and J are TRBV20-1 and TRBJ2-7; possibly TRBD1 for D (6 bases). V lost 0 bases and J 7 bases, leaving 10 bases between the germline ends. Germline CDR1 is DFQATT and CDR2 is SNEGSKA (reference sequence). CDR3 length equals 12 residues. CDR3 in amino acids: CSARDTGWEQYF. CDR3 DNA: TGCAGTGCTAGAGATACAGGGTGGGAGCAGTACTTC.

This clonotype has more than one count but fewer than ten. The chain joins TRBV18 to TRBJ1-4, with D possibly being TRBD1 (5 bases). CDR3 length: 14 residues. The V gene lost 2 bases and the J gene lost 2 bases, with 6 bases spanning the gap. CDR1 and CDR2 (germline): KGHSH, LQKENI. The CDR3 bases are TGTGCCAGCTCACCAAGGGGCACTAATGAAAAACTGTTTTTT. This sequence encodes CASSPRGTNEKLFF.

This chain links TRBV18 with TRBJ2-2; 8 bases are a match to TRBD2. The V gene end was trimmed by 1 base and the J gene end by 6 bases; junction bases not matched to a gene: 4. The germline gives CDR1 KGHSH, CDR2 LQKENI. The CDR3 covers 15 residues. For the CDR3, the DNA is TGTGCCAGCTCACCACGCGAAGCGGGAGCCGGGGAGCTGTTTTTT. Translated, it gives CASSPREAGAGELFF.

The chain has TRBV28 and TRBJ1-1, with TRBD1 matching 8 bases. J lost 6 bases, V lost 11 bases, and 11 bases had no gene match. CDR3 length equals 13 residues. CDR1 and CDR2 from the germline V gene are MDHEN and SYDVKM. The CDR3 region is CAGGRTGRAEAFF. CDR3 DNA: TGTGCCGGTGGGAGGACAGGGCGAGCTGAAGCTTTCTTT.

This clonotype occurred a few times. The rearrangement uses TRBV6-1 and TRBJ1-5, with D possibly TRBD1 on 5 matching bases. The CDR3 has 14 amino acids. Germline loops: CDR1 MNHNS, CDR2 SASEGT. V was shortened by 6 bases and J by 0 bases, with 9 bases between the two germline ends. CDR3 loop: CASRGTGSNQPQHF. CDR3 nucleotide sequence: TGTGCCAGCAGGGGGACCGGTAGCAATCAGCCCCAGCATTTT.

The chain uses TRBV12-5 and TRBJ2-3; 7 nucleotides align to TRBD2. Germline V CDR1 and CDR2: LGHNT, FRNRAP. V dropped 0 bases and J dropped 4; count of bases not matched to a gene: 10. The CDR3 is 17 residues long. The CDR3 sequence is CASGLVLGSGTADTQYF. The CDR3 nucleotides are TGTGCTAGTGGTTTGGTACTGGGGAGCGGGACGGCAGATACGCAGTATTTT.

This clonotype was counted a few times. The chain couples TRBV13 to TRBJ2-1; 12 positions agree with TRBD2. V dropped 3 bases and J dropped 7; count of bases not matched to a gene: 1. Per the germline V gene, CDR1 is PRHDT and CDR2 is FYEKMQ (reference sequence). The CDR3 extends over 14 amino acids. Here the CDR3 DNA reads TGTGCCAGCAGCTTTGGACTAGCGGGGAATGAGCAGTTCTTC. Encoded protein: CASSFGLAGNEQFF.

This chain's CDR3 is CASSFDGSSYNEQFF. The CDR3 DNA reads TGTGCCAGCAGCTTCGACGGCAGCTCCTACAATGAGCAGTTCTTC. J is TRBJ2-1 and V is TRBV7-9; D ambiguous. CDR3 size: 15 residues. V was pared by 3 bases and J by 0 bases, with 9 bases between. In germline, CDR1 is SEHNR, CDR2 FQNEAQ (reference sequence).

The V gene is TRBV10-3, the J gene TRBJ2-5; 13 bases agree with TRBD2. V trimming: 4 bases; J trimming: 3 bases; junction bases outside the gene matches: 2. CDR3 length: 15 residues. Germline-derived CDR1 and CDR2 are ENHRY and SYGVKD. CDR3 amino acids: CAISAGTSGKETQYF. CDR3 DNA sequence: TGTGCCATCAGTGCGGGGACTAGCGGGAAAGAGACCCAGTACTTC.

A few counts support this clonotype. The chain carries TRBV29-1 and TRBJ1-5; tentative D call: TRBD1 (5 bases). V lost 4 bases, J lost 3 bases, and 10 bases lay in between. CDR1 and CDR2 from the germline V gene are SQVTM and ANQGSEA. The CDR3 is 13 residues long. CDR3 DNA: TGCAGCGTTGGGAGGGGCAACAATCAGCCCCAGCATTTT. This encodes CSVGRGNNQPQHF.

This rearrangement joins TRBV2 to TRBJ2-3, with 9 bases matching TRBD2. Germline V CDR1 and CDR2: SNHLY, FYNNEI. Unmatched junction bases numbered 10, after V lost 6 bases and J lost 6 bases. The CDR3 extends over 15 amino acids. CDR3: CASRSVGGRADTQYF. In DNA, the CDR3 is TGTGCCAGCAGGAGCGTCGGCGGGAGGGCCGATACGCAGTATTTT.

This clonotype occurred a few times. The chain uses TRBV2 and TRBJ1-1; TRBD1 agrees at 9 bases. This CDR3 comprises 14 residues. CDR1 is SNHLY and CDR2 is FYNNEI in the germline V gene. Trimming took 6 bases from V and 5 from J; bases not matched to a gene: 7. CDR3 nucleotide sequence: TGTGCCAGCAGCAGACAGGGGGGTGAGACTGAAGCTTTCTTT. This codes for CASSRQGGETEAFF. Variable domain in full (rest from reference TRBV2 and TRBJ1-1): EPEVTQTPSHQVTQMGQEVILRCVPISNHLYFYWYRQILGQKVEFLVSFYNNEISEKSEIFDDQFSVERPDGSNFTLKIRSTKLEDSAMYFCASSRQGGETEAFFGQGTRLTVV.